This T cell receptor beta chain was captured by sequencing in a study of blood T cells in healthy people across ages. The CDR3 has 15 residues. Germline V gene lookup returns CDR1 SGDLS and CDR2 YYNGEE. V lost 4 bases, J lost 9 bases, and 12 bases stayed unmatched. It was with a sample-barcoded 5' primer and a J-beta primer mix that a second PCR of about 6 to 12 cycles was run. Tags on each cDNA molecule came from a template-switch adaptor with 12 random nucleotides. From the 5' RACE reads, TCRdb called clonotypes with MiXCR, one entry per CDR3 protein. The top ten clones hold around 4% of a sample with about 1.5 million distinct CDR3 sequences, less than 45% of them seen once. Study-wide points: Naive and antigen-experienced cells could not be conclusively compared, given unsorted PBMCs. A roughly linear age-dependent decrease characterized TCR beta diversity per million T cells.

This clonotype occurred once. The target antigen is unknown. At least 6 million PBMCs were isolated per sample. The sample consisted of blood. The clonotype originates from a woman between 18 and 30 years old in good health. The chain couples TRBV9 to TRBJ2-1, with 8 bases aligning to TRBD2. CDR3 DNA: TGTGCCAGCAGCCCTCGGGGGGGCGGCTCAGCTGAGCAGTTCTTC. Translated, it gives CASSPRGGGSAEQFF.